The 31 T cell receptor beta chains listed next were all sequenced from one sample in a study of shared clonotypes between healthy human individuals. Profiling relied on immunoSEQ multiplex PCR, and the TCRdb table lists in-frame clones only, not all of them. The sample lists fewer than 1.6 million clones, just under 99% occurring once. The sequenced sample consisted of naive CD4+ T cells sorted from blood. Subset of the sample: CD45RA+ positively selected. Receptor source: a man aged 30 to 39 in good health.

V and J are TRBV15 and TRBJ2-3, with D unresolved. V shed 0 bases and J shed 5 bases, with 9 bases lying between them. CDR3 length: 14 amino acids. Germline CDR1 LNHNV, CDR2 YYDKDF (reference sequence). The CDR3 is CATSRDWARDTQYF. CDR3 sequence (DNA): TGTGCCACCAGCAGAGATTGGGCTCGAGATACGCAGTATTTT.

The V and J genes are TRBV27 and TRBJ2-7, with 7 nucleotides matching TRBD1. Germline CDR1 reads MNHEY; CDR2 reads SMNVEV (reference sequence). J was trimmed by 6 bases and V by 2 bases; bases with no gene match: 4. The CDR3 consists of 13 residues. CDR3 sequence reads: CASSLNDRAEQYF. CDR3 bases: TGTGCCAGCAGTTTAAATGACAGGGCCGAGCAGTACTTC.

The J gene is TRBJ2-4, the V gene TRBV7-2, with a weak D call TRBD2 (5 bases). The CDR3 is 15 amino acids. Germline lookup yields CDR1 SGHTA and CDR2 FQGNSA. V shed 5 bases and J shed 4 bases, with 15 bases lying between them. The CDR3 is CASSVDSSPKNIQYF. Written as DNA, the CDR3 is TGTGCCAGCAGCGTGGACTCTTCCCCAAAAAACATTCAGTACTTC. Variable domain in full (rest from reference TRBV7-2 and TRBJ2-4): GAGVSQSPSNKVTEKGKDVELRCDPISGHTALYWYRQSLGQGLEFLIYFQGNSAPDKSGLPSDRFSAERTGGSVSTLTIQRTQQEDSAVYLCASSVDSSPKNIQYFGAGTRLSVL.

The V and J genes are TRBV7-3 and TRBJ2-1, with 11 bases matching TRBD2. The V gene end was trimmed by 5 bases and the J gene end by 12 bases; junction bases not matched to a gene: 9. CDR1 is SGHTA and CDR2 is FQGTGA in the germline V gene. The CDR3 is 14 residues long. The CDR3 sequence is CASSGTSGGVRQFF. CDR3 in DNA: TGTGCCAGCAGCGGGACTAGCGGAGGGGTACGGCAGTTCTTC.

The rearrangement links TRBV10-3 to TRBJ1-3, with D unclear. V lost 3 bases and J 4 bases, leaving 7 bases between the germline ends. CDR1 and CDR2 from the germline V gene are ENHRY and SYGVKD. CDR3 size: 13 residues. Here the CDR3 reads CAISEGRGNTIYF. In nucleotides, the CDR3 is TGTGCCATCAGTGAAGGCAGGGGAAACACCATATATTTT.

This chain joins TRBV11-2 and TRBJ2-3; D gene uncertain. The CDR3 is 10 amino acids. V lost 5 bases and J 10 bases, leaving 7 bases between the germline ends. Germline CDR1 reads SGHAT; CDR2 reads FQNNGV. CDR3 in amino acids: CASSPVAQYF. The CDR3 coding sequence is TGTGCCAGCAGCCCTGTTGCGCAGTATTTT.

This chain uses TRBV27 with TRBJ2-7, with D hard to call. Trimming removed 7 bases at V and 2 bases at J, with 12 bases between. Germline lookup yields CDR1 MNHEY and CDR2 SMNVEV (reference sequence). This CDR3 contains 13 residues. The CDR3 sequence: CASTKRLPYEQYF. For the CDR3, the DNA is TGTGCCAGCACCAAAAGGCTACCCTACGAGCAGTACTTC.

With respect to this clone: Other nucleotide sequences from this sample produce the same CDR3. The J gene is TRBJ2-2, the V gene TRBV9; 8 positions agree with TRBD1. Unmatched junction bases numbered 6, after V lost 4 bases and J lost 4 bases. The length of the CDR3 is 15 residues. The germline CDR1 and CDR2 sequences are SGDLS and YYNGEE. The CDR3 DNA reads as TGTGCCAGCAGCCTCAGAACAGGGGGCACCGGGGAGCTGTTTTTT. As protein: CASSLRTGGTGELFF.

CDR3: CASSLTIDAGQGAYNEQFF. The CDR3 bases are TGCGCCAGCAGCCTAACCATCGACGCGGGACAGGGGGCCTACAATGAGCAGTTCTTC. The chain combines TRBV4-1 with TRBJ2-1; 11 positions match TRBD1. V lost 4 bases to trimming and J lost 2 bases; unmatched junction nucleotides: 13. There are 19 residues in the CDR3. Looked up from germline, CDR1 is MGHRA and CDR2 is YSYEKL.

J is TRBJ2-2 and V is TRBV6-5; 8 bases fit TRBD1. The trim removed 6 bases at V and 3 bases at J, leaving 6 bases unmatched. Germline values: CDR1 MNHEY, CDR2 SVGAGI. This CDR3 has 15 amino acids. The CDR3 protein is CASRTGTGDTGELFF. As DNA, the CDR3 is TGTGCCAGCAGGACCGGGACAGGTGACACCGGGGAGCTGTTTTTT.

This clone is a singleton in its sample. The V gene is TRBV5-1, the J gene TRBJ2-5, with D possibly TRBD2 on 6 matching bases. V shed 3 bases and J shed 1 base, with 13 bases lying between them. Germline V gene data show CDR1 as SGHRS and CDR2 as YFSETQ. This CDR3 contains 15 residues. CDR3 coding DNA: TGCGCCAGCAGCTCCCTTGTGGGGGGCCAAGAGACCCAGTACTTC. Protein sequence: CASSSLVGGQETQYF.

This chain joins TRBV2 and TRBJ2-7, with TRBD2 matching 14 bases. CDR3 size: 16 residues. V gave up 6 bases and J gave up 3 bases; unmatched junction bases: 7. The V gene's germline CDR1 is SNHLY and CDR2 FYNNEI. The CDR3: CASRGGTSGRSYEQYF. Here the CDR3 DNA reads TGTGCCAGCAGGGGGGGGACTAGCGGGAGAAGCTACGAGCAGTACTTC.

V usage is TRBV30 and J usage is TRBJ2-1; D is ambiguous. The CDR3 loop spans 11 amino acids. The germline CDR1 and CDR2 sequences are GTSNPN and SVGIG (reference sequence). V gave up 5 bases and J gave up 6 bases, with 8 bases separating them. CDR3 in amino acids: CAWASVNEQFF. The DNA of the CDR3 is TGTGCCTGGGCCTCGGTCAATGAGCAGTTCTTC.

As regards this clone: The sample carries other DNA sequences with the same CDR3. V usage is TRBV18 and J usage is TRBJ1-3; tentatively, D is TRBD1 (5 bases). The ends were cut back, 3 bases at V and 4 bases at J, with 7 bases in the middle. The germline CDR1 and CDR2 sequences are KGHSH and LQKENI. CDR3 length: 13 amino acids. The CDR3 DNA reads as TGTGCCAGCTCACCGACAGAAGGAAACACCATATATTTT. Residues: CASSPTEGNTIYF.

The rearrangement uses TRBV27 and TRBJ2-1; D is unresolved. V was shortened by 5 bases and J by 0 bases, with 8 bases between the two germline ends. The CDR3 has 14 residues. Germline CDR1 MNHEY, CDR2 SMNVEV (reference sequence). The DNA for the CDR3 is TGTGCCAGCAGTGTATACCGCTCCTACAATGAGCAGTTCTTC. Amino acids: CASSVYRSYNEQFF.

This rearrangement joins TRBV10-3 to TRBJ1-1; TRBD1 aligns across 8 bases. The V gene end was trimmed by 10 bases and the J gene end by 3 bases; junction bases not matched to a gene: 13. From germline, CDR1 is ENHRY and CDR2 SYGVKD. The CDR3 has 15 residues. The chain's CDR3 is CATHPRTGTDTEAFF. In DNA form, the CDR3 reads TGTGCCACCCACCCCCGGACAGGGACGGACACTGAAGCTTTCTTT.

J is TRBJ2-7 and V is TRBV28; 9 positions match TRBD1. The CDR3 is 15 amino acids. With V trimmed by 6 bases and J by 2 bases, 8 bases remained unmatched. In germline, CDR1 is MDHEN, CDR2 SYDVKM. The CDR3 sequence: CASSRLGTGPYEQYF. CDR3 nucleotides: TGTGCCAGCAGCAGGTTGGGGACAGGGCCCTACGAGCAGTACTTC.

The CDR3 loop reads CASSSRTRRGDTDTQYF. CDR3 nucleotides: TGTGCCAGCAGTTCCAGGACTAGACGGGGGGACACAGATACGCAGTATTTT. The V and J genes are TRBV27 and TRBJ2-3; 7 bases agree with TRBD2. The CDR3 is made up of 17 amino acids. The ends lost 4 bases at V and 2 bases at J; junction bases unmatched: 12. The germline CDR1 and CDR2 sequences are MNHEY and SMNVEV (reference sequence).

The V and J genes are TRBV7-2 and TRBJ2-3, with TRBD2 as a possible D gene (5 bases). The V and J ends lost 4 bases and 6 bases respectively, with 20 bases between them. CDR1 is SGHTA, CDR2 FQGNSA, per germline. The CDR3 runs 16 residues. In DNA, the CDR3 is TGTGCCAGCAGCTCCCGCCTCACGGGGATTGTGGATACGCAGTATTTT. Protein: CASSSRLTGIVDTQYF. Full variable domain (missing parts from reference TRBV7-2 and TRBJ2-3): GAGVSQSPSNKVTEKGKDVELRCDPISGHTALYWYRQSLGQGLEFLIYFQGNSAPDKSGLPSDRFSAERTGGSVSTLTIQRTQQEDSAVYLCASSSRLTGIVDTQYFGPGTRLTVL.

This chain uses TRBV11-2 with TRBJ1-1, with TRBD1 matching over 7 bases. V shed 1 base and J 0 bases; nucleotides not matched to a gene: 2. The germline gives CDR1 SGHAT, CDR2 FQNNGV. This CDR3 region has 15 residues. Here the CDR3 reads CASSLVGQVNTEAFF. The CDR3 DNA is TGTGCCAGCAGCTTAGTAGGACAGGTGAACACTGAAGCTTTCTTT.

This clone came up once. This chain connects TRBV7-9 to TRBJ2-1, with 10 bases that match TRBD2. CDR3 length: 16 residues. The V segment lost 3 bases and the J segment 7 bases; nucleotides outside the gene matches: 9. From germline, CDR1 is SEHNR and CDR2 FQNEAQ (reference sequence). CDR3 nucleotides: TGTGCCAGCAGCTTGATCGGGACTAGCGTAGAGAATGAGCAGTTCTTC. Translation gives CASSLIGTSVENEQFF.

The rearrangement joins TRBV27 to TRBJ2-7; possible D gene TRBD2, 6 bases. The CDR3 runs to 19 residues. V was cut by 3 bases and J by 2 bases, with 26 bases left in between. In germline, CDR1 is MNHEY, CDR2 SMNVEV (reference sequence). The CDR3 bases are TGTGCCAGCAGTTTTCTGAAAGCGGGCAACAACCCAATTCCCTACGAGCAGTACTTC. It is translated as CASSFLKAGNNPIPYEQYF.

The rearrangement joins TRBV2 to TRBJ1-1; possibly TRBD1 for D (5 bases). The CDR3 loop spans 14 amino acids. Germline lookup yields CDR1 SNHLY and CDR2 FYNNEI. Trimming cost V 10 bases and J 0 bases, with 15 bases left between them. DNA for the CDR3: TGTGCCATCCCTACCGGGGGTTTGAACACTGAAGCTTTCTTT. Translation gives CAIPTGGLNTEAFF.

DNA of the CDR3: TGTGCCAGCACCTCTCCAGGGGGCAATTACGAGCAGTACTTC. Translation gives CASTSPGGNYEQYF. This rearrangement joins TRBV6-5 to TRBJ2-7; 8 nucleotides agree with TRBD1. Unmatched junction bases numbered 9, after V lost 7 bases and J lost 4 bases. The germline V gene encodes CDR1 MNHEY and CDR2 SVGAGI. The CDR3 extends over 14 amino acids.

This sequence joins TRBV5-4 and TRBJ2-3; 10 positions match TRBD2. Germline V lookup: CDR1 SGHNT, CDR2 YYREEE (reference sequence). This CDR3 has 17 residues. The V segment lost 3 bases and the J segment 3 bases; nucleotides outside the gene matches: 10. CDR3 protein: CASSSPGLAFSTDTQYF. In DNA, the CDR3 is TGTGCCAGCAGCTCACCGGGACTAGCGTTTTCAACAGATACGCAGTATTTT.

The chain recombines TRBV5-1 with TRBJ2-7, with unresolved D. The germline V gene encodes CDR1 SGHRS and CDR2 YFSETQ. The length of the CDR3 is 16 residues. V was shortened by 0 bases and J by 3 bases, with 16 bases between the two germline ends. CDR3 nucleotides: TGCGCCAGCAGCTTGGCCGTCCGACGGCCGAACTACGAGCAGTACTTC. Its protein is CASSLAVRRPNYEQYF.

This sequence joins TRBV5-1 and TRBJ2-5; 11 bases align to TRBD2. Per the germline V gene, CDR1 is SGHRS and CDR2 is YFSETQ. The CDR3 length is 16 residues. With V trimmed by 0 bases and J by 4 bases, 5 bases remained unmatched. The CDR3 reads CASSLGSGRASETQYF. The CDR3 DNA follows: TGCGCCAGCAGCTTGGGTAGCGGGAGGGCCTCAGAGACCCAGTACTTC.

V usage is TRBV10-3 and J usage is TRBJ2-7, with D perhaps TRBD2 (5 bases). The germline gives CDR1 ENHRY, CDR2 SYGVKD. CDR3 length: 15 residues. The V end was cut by 2 bases, the J end by 0 bases, with 11 bases between. As DNA, the CDR3 is TGTGCCATCAGTGAGGAGGGCCTAACCTCCTACGAGCAGTACTTC. Its protein is CAISEEGLTSYEQYF.

V is TRBV9 and J is TRBJ2-3; the D is unclear. Germline CDR1 is SGDLS and CDR2 is YYNGEE. V was trimmed by 5 bases and J by 4 bases, leaving 8 bases between them. This CDR3 is 12 amino acids long. The CDR3: CASRNLSDTQYF. The CDR3 coding sequence is TGTGCCAGCAGAAACCTATCAGATACGCAGTATTTT.

V is TRBV29-1 and J is TRBJ1-2, with 9 bases identical to TRBD1. V was clipped by 4 bases and J by 1 base; unmatched bases: 7. Looked up from germline, CDR1 is SQVTM and CDR2 is ANQGSEA. The CDR3 contains 15 residues. In DNA, the CDR3 is TGCAGCGTTGGGACGGGGACAGGGAATAACTATGGCTACACCTTC. Translation: CSVGTGTGNNYGYTF. The whole variable domain, filled in from reference TRBV29-1 and TRBJ1-2, reads SAVISQKPSRDICQRGTSLTIQCQVDSQVTMMFWYRQQPGQSLTLIATANQGSEATYESGFVIDKFPISRPNLTFSTLTVSNMSPEDSSIYLCSVGTGTGNNYGYTFGSGTRLTVV.

This chain links TRBV7-2 with TRBJ1-5; weak D call: TRBD1 (6 bases). The CDR3 has 15 amino acids. CDR1 is SGHTA, CDR2 FQGNSA, per germline. Trimming pared 5 bases from V and 1 base from J, leaving 12 bases between. Here the CDR3 DNA reads TGTGCCAGCAGCGAAGGGGGGTCGAGCAATCAGCCCCAGCATTTT. Its translation: CASSEGGSSNQPQHF.